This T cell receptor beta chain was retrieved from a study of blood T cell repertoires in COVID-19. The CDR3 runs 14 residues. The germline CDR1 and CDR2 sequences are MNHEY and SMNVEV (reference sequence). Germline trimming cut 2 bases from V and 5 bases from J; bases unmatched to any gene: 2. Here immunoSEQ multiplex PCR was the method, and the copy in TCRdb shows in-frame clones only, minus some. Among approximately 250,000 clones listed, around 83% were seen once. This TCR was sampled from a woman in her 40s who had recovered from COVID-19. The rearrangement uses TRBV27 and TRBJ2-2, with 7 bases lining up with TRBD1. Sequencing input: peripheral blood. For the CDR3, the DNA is TGTGCCAGCAGTTTAGGGACAGCGACCGGGGAGCTGTTTTTT. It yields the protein CASSLGTATGELFF.